The clone carrying this T cell receptor beta chain was recorded many times. As yet, its antigen is unknown. This record belongs to a study of CD8 T cells in ankylosing spondylitis. Per germline, CDR1 SGHRS and CDR2 YFSETQ. The V end was cut by 0 bases, the J end by 4 bases, with 9 bases between. The CDR3 runs to 14 residues. Study-wide points: Within ankylosing spondylitis blood, a TCR beta motif made up of fewer than ten highly homologous variants appeared to be characteristic. Clones tied to disease were said to be significantly enriched in matched ankylosing spondylitis synovial fluid.

By quantitative 5'-RACE with molecular barcodes, the TCR beta libraries were made. TCRdb analysed the 5' RACE reads with MiXCR anew, one entry per CDR3 protein. This sample has fewer than 650,000 distinct CDR3 sequences; 9.5% to 15% occur once, and the top ten carry around 7%. The clonotype comes from a male donor with ankylosing spondylitis. Source material: blood, either unsorted or a sorted T cell fraction (not recorded which). This chain connects TRBV5-1 to TRBJ2-3; unclear D gene. The CDR3 loop reads CASSLANRADTQYF. The CDR3 coding sequence is TGCGCCAGCAGCTTGGCCAATAGGGCAGATACGCAGTATTTT. Drawing the rest from reference TRBV5-1 and TRBJ2-3, the complete variable domain is KAGVTQTPRYLIKTRGQQVTLSCSPISGHRSVSWYQQTPGQGLQFLFEYFSETQRNKGNFPGRFSGRQFSNSRSEMNVSTLELGDSALYLCASSLANRADTQYFGPGTRLTVL.